Listed below are T cell receptor beta chains from one sample, sequenced in a study of cytotoxic CD8 clonotypes in ibrutinib-treated CLL. TCRdb's table, derived via immunoSEQ multiplex PCR, lists solely in-frame clones and lacks some. The table includes about 140,000 clones, 65% to 85% detected once. The specimen was PBMCs, collected after 36 months of ibrutinib treatment. Every receptor here comes from a human donor with chronic lymphocytic leukemia. Each CDR3 is given with its conserved first and last residue. D genes are given only for firm matches. Some rows mark clone size as missing; the rest say once, few, many or name a class of expanded clone.

j_call cdr3_length v_call clone_size d_call cdr3_aa cdr3_nt
TRBJ2-7 14 TRBV5-4 NA TRBD1 CASSPNRGSYEQYF TGTGCCAGCAGCCCGAACAGGGGGTCCTACGAGCAGTACTTC
TRBJ2-1 15 TRBV5-1 NA TRBD1 CASSFGQGAGNEQFF TGCGCCAGCAGTTTCGGCCAGGGGGCGGGCAATGAGCAGTTCTTC
TRBJ1-4 12 TRBV7-9 NA NA CASSLLGEKLFF TGTGCCAGCAGCTTGCTTGGAGAAAAACTGTTTTTT
TRBJ1-2 11 TRBV4-1 NA NA CASSQSGGYTF TGCGCCAGCAGCCAATCTGGTGGCTACACCTTC
TRBJ2-7 12 TRBV6-1 NA NA CASSVTQSEQYF TGTGCCAGCAGTGTTACACAATCCGAGCAGTACTTC
TRBJ2-3 15 TRBV5-1 NA NA CASSLGASGTDTQYF TGCGCCAGCAGCTTGGGGGCGTCTGGCACAGATACGCAGTATTTT
TRBJ2-5 14 TRBV2 NA NA CASGRRTPQETQYF TGTGCCAGCGGACGGCGGACCCCGCAAGAGACCCAGTACTTC
TRBJ2-6 15 TRBV10-2 NA TRBD1 CASRRQGTGANVLTF TGCGCCAGCAGGAGACAGGGCACTGGGGCCAACGTCCTGACTTTC
TRBJ2-1 14 TRBV10-2 NA NA CASSDSGSYNEQFF TGCGCCAGCAGCGATAGCGGCTCCTACAATGAGCAGTTCTTC
TRBJ1-6 11 TRBV10-1 NA NA CASGDNSPLHF TGCGCCAGCGGGGATAATTCACCCCTCCACTTT
TRBJ2-7 16 TRBV4-2 NA NA CASSLVIWGSPLEQYF TGTGCCAGCAGCTTGGTCATCTGGGGCTCCCCCCTCGAGCAGTACTTC
TRBJ2-7 15 TRBV4-1 NA NA CASSPEGGRFYEQYF TGCGCCAGCAGCCCGGAGGGGGGGCGGTTCTACGAGCAGTACTTC
TRBJ2-7 13 TRBV6-5 NA TRBD2 CATKTVAGWEQYF TGTGCCACCAAGACGGTAGCGGGATGGGAGCAGTACTTC
TRBJ2-2 15 TRBV2 NA TRBD1 CASSYRGRWTGELFF TGTGCCAGCAGTTACAGGGGGCGGTGGACCGGGGAGCTGTTTTTT
TRBJ1-2 14 TRBV5-8 NA TRBD1 CASSLTGANYGYTF TGTGCCAGCAGCTTGACAGGGGCTAACTATGGCTACACCTTC
TRBJ1-2 15 TRBV5-1 NA NA CASSLRDGTLYGYTF TGCGCCAGCAGCCTCCGGGACGGAACCCTTTATGGCTACACCTTC
TRBJ2-5 15 TRBV7-8 NA NA CASNSGTQRRETQYF TGTGCCAGCAACTCCGGGACCCAAAGGCGGGAGACCCAGTACTTC
TRBJ1-2 15 TRBV18 NA NA CASSPPGRANYGYTF TGTGCCAGCTCACCACCGGGGAGGGCTAACTATGGCTACACCTTC
TRBJ2-3 14 TRBV27 NA NA CASSPRDGGDTQYF TGTGCCAGCAGTCCACGGGACGGCGGGGATACGCAGTATTTT
TRBJ2-1 16 TRBV28 NA TRBD2 CASSPELAGGPREQFF TGTGCCAGCAGTCCAGAACTAGCGGGGGGCCCGCGGGAGCAGTTCTTC
TRBJ2-5 11 TRBV5-6 NA NA CASRREETQYF TGTGCCAGCAGGAGGGAAGAGACCCAGTACTTC
TRBJ1-1 13 TRBV5-6 NA NA CASSLATSPEAFF TGTGCCAGCAGCTTGGCCACAAGCCCTGAAGCTTTCTTT
TRBJ1-1 17 TRBV28 NA TRBD1 CASSTVPGQGSNTEAFF TGTGCCAGCAGTACCGTCCCGGGACAGGGATCGAACACTGAAGCTTTCTTT
TRBJ2-3 11 TRBV11-3 NA NA CASSLGDTQYF TGTGCCAGCAGCTTAGGAGATACGCAGTATTTT
TRBJ2-7 13 TRBV13 NA NA CASNFVQPYEQYF TGTGCCAGCAACTTCGTACAGCCTTACGAGCAGTACTTC
TRBJ1-1 15 TRBV4-1 NA NA CASSRGSGRNTEAFF TGCGCCAGCAGCCGGGGAAGTGGGCGGAACACTGAAGCTTTCTTT
TRBJ1-4 15 TRBV2 NA NA CASSSIGTRREKLFF TGTGCCAGCAGTAGCATCGGGACACGACGGGAAAAACTGTTTTTT
TRBJ2-2 15 TRBV2 NA TRBD2 CASVEAGGRTGELFF TGTGCCAGCGTAGAAGCGGGAGGACGGACCGGGGAGCTGTTTTTT
TRBJ1-4 16 TRBV5-4 NA NA CASSSGGVGLGEKLFF TGTGCCAGCAGCTCGGGCGGGGTTGGGCTTGGAGAAAAACTGTTTTTT
TRBJ1-2 13 TRBV25-1 few NA CASSEYRVRGYTF TGTGCCAGCAGTGAGTACAGGGTTAGAGGCTACACCTTC
TRBJ1-1 13 TRBV10-3 few TRBD1 CAIRAGGNTEAFF TGTGCCATCAGAGCAGGGGGTAATACTGAAGCTTTCTTT
TRBJ2-1 16 TRBV5-1 NA TRBD2 CASSFWRSSGSTEQFF TGCGCCAGCAGCTTCTGGAGGAGTAGCGGGAGTACTGAGCAGTTCTTC
TRBJ2-5 11 TRBV11-2 NA NA CASSSQETQYF TGTGCCAGCAGCTCCCAAGAGACCCAGTACTTC
TRBJ1-6 15 TRBV2 large NA CASSDRSSYNSPLHF TGTGCCAGCAGTGACAGGAGCTCCTATAATTCACCCCTCCACTTT
TRBJ2-1 15 TRBV30 NA TRBD1 CAWSVGTGVVGEQFF TGTGCCTGGAGTGTAGGGACAGGGGTCGTCGGTGAGCAGTTCTTC
TRBJ1-3 16 TRBV5-1 once NA CASSFSDRHSGNTIYF TGCGCCAGCAGCTTTTCTGACAGACACTCTGGAAACACCATATATTTT
TRBJ1-5 13 TRBV5-5 NA NA CASSIGGGPPQHF TGTGCCAGCAGTATTGGGGGGGGACCGCCCCAGCATTTT
TRBJ2-5 14 TRBV29-1 NA NA CSVGILSRGKTQYF TGCAGCGTCGGTATATTATCCAGGGGAAAGACCCAGTACTTC
TRBJ2-7 10 TRBV20-1 NA NA CSAKRYEQYF TGCAGTGCAAAGCGCTACGAGCAGTACTTC
TRBJ1-5 14 TRBV19 once TRBD1 CASADRDAIQPQHF TGTGCCAGTGCGGACAGGGATGCGATTCAGCCCCAGCATTTT
TRBJ2-1 15 TRBV6-6 NA NA CASSYGTLSYNEQFF TGTGCCAGCAGTTACGGGACTCTTTCCTACAATGAGCAGTTCTTC
TRBJ1-2 14 TRBV30 NA NA CAWSVTSPNYGYTF TGTGCCTGGAGTGTAACCTCTCCTAACTATGGCTACACCTTC
TRBJ1-6 14 TRBV2 NA NA CASSGISNNSPLHF TGTGCCAGCAGTGGTATAAGTAATAATTCACCCCTCCACTTT
TRBJ1-2 15 TRBV6-6 NA TRBD1 CASGLVQGANYGYTF TGTGCCAGCGGACTTGTACAGGGGGCTAACTATGGCTACACCTTC
TRBJ2-6 17 TRBV10-3 NA NA CAISDPGRGSGANVLTF TGTGCCATCAGTGATCCCGGACGGGGCTCTGGGGCCAACGTCCTGACTTTC
TRBJ1-6 13 TRBV5-6 NA NA CASSPLGGSPLHF TGTGCCAGCAGCCCACTTGGGGGATCACCCCTCCACTTT
TRBJ1-1 15 TRBV29-1 NA NA CSVGSVGVWDTEAFF TGCAGCGTTGGTAGCGTCGGGGTTTGGGACACTGAAGCTTTCTTT
TRBJ2-1 9 TRBV7-9 few NA CASSPQQFF TGTGCCAGCAGCCCCCAGCAGTTCTTC
TRBJ1-6 15 TRBV5-1 NA NA CASSSGVQGYSPLHF TGCGCCAGCAGCTCCGGAGTTCAGGGATATTCACCCCTCCACTTT
TRBJ1-1 13 TRBV6-4 few NA CASRGGQNTEAFF TGTGCCAGCAGGGGAGGACAGAACACTGAAGCTTTCTTT